The 5 T cell receptor beta chains below come from one sample, sequenced in a study of cytomegalovirus exposure and HLA in healthy donors. PCR involved 60 Vbeta and 13 Jbeta primers. Sequencing was performed with immunoSEQ multiplex PCR; in TCRdb, only in-frame clones are kept and a portion is missing. This sample has fewer than 250,000 clones; about 70% occur once, and the top ten carry 1.8%. Sequenced material: PBMCs. These receptors all stem from a woman aged 25 to 39 in good health and CMV-seronegative.

The chain recombines TRBV9 with TRBJ1-1, with D possibly TRBD1 on 6 matching bases. The germline CDR1 and CDR2 sequences are SGDLS and YYNGEE. Trimming left V 0 bases short and J 7 bases short, with 16 bases between. This CDR3 region has 15 residues. The CDR3 reads CASSVVPDRSYEAFF. The DNA for the CDR3 is TGTGCCAGCAGCGTAGTGCCGGACAGATCGTATGAAGCTTTCTTT. The entire variable domain, with the rest obtained from reference TRBV9 and TRBJ1-1, is as follows: DSGVTQTPKHLITATGQRVTLRCSPRSGDLSVYWYQQSLDQGLQFLIQYYNGEERAKGNILERFSAQQFPDLHSELNLSSLELGDSALYFCASSVVPDRSYEAFFGQGTRLTVV.

The rearrangement uses TRBV18 and TRBJ1-2; TRBD1 aligns across 9 bases. The ends lost 3 bases at V and 8 bases at J; junction bases unmatched: 7. Germline V lookup: CDR1 KGHSH, CDR2 LQKENI. There are 14 residues in the CDR3. The CDR3 DNA follows: TGTGCCAGCTCACCGGAACAGGGGGCGGGCGGCTACACCTTC. The encoded protein is CASSPEQGAGGYTF.

This clone was counted a few times. The chain combines TRBV19 with TRBJ2-1; TRBD2 might be the D (6 bases). This CDR3 spans 17 amino acids. V dropped 6 bases and J dropped 4 bases, with 22 bases sitting between them. Germline V lookup: CDR1 LNHDA, CDR2 SQIVND (reference sequence). This CDR3 is CASRQSPIADSYNEQFF. DNA for the CDR3: TGTGCCAGTAGGCAGTCCCCGATAGCGGACTCATACAATGAGCAGTTCTTC.

A word on this clone: Mismatch with germline at one junction end may stem from a read error. The genes are TRBV7-9 and TRBJ2-7; 7 nucleotides match TRBD1. Germline assignment: CDR1 SEHNR and CDR2 FQNEAQ (reference sequence). The length of the CDR3 is 12 residues. DNA for the CDR3: TGTTCCAGCAGCCTACAGGGGTCGCAGCAGTACTTC. It translates to CSSSLQGSQQYF. Based on the CDR3 plus reference TRBV7-9 and TRBJ2-7, the full variable domain is DTGVSQNPRHKITKRGQNVTFRCDPISEHNRLYWYRQTLGQGPEFLTYFQNEAQLEKSRLLSDRFSAERPKGSFSTLEIQRTEQGDSAMYLCSSSLQGSQQYFGPGTRLTVT.

The chain joins TRBV2 to TRBJ2-1, with 10 bases fitting TRBD1. There are 14 residues in the CDR3. V lost 6 bases to trimming and J lost 7 bases; unmatched junction nucleotides: 6. In germline, CDR1 is SNHLY, CDR2 FYNNEI. The CDR3 sequence: CASRGTGEGNEQFF. The DNA of the CDR3 is TGTGCCAGCAGAGGGACAGGGGAAGGAAATGAGCAGTTCTTC. The complete variable domain, with remaining parts taken from reference TRBV2 and TRBJ2-1, reads EPEVTQTPSHQVTQMGQEVILRCVPISNHLYFYWYRQILGQKVEFLVSFYNNEISEKSEIFDDQFSVERPDGSNFTLKIRSTKLEDSAMYFCASRGTGEGNEQFFGPGTRLTVL.